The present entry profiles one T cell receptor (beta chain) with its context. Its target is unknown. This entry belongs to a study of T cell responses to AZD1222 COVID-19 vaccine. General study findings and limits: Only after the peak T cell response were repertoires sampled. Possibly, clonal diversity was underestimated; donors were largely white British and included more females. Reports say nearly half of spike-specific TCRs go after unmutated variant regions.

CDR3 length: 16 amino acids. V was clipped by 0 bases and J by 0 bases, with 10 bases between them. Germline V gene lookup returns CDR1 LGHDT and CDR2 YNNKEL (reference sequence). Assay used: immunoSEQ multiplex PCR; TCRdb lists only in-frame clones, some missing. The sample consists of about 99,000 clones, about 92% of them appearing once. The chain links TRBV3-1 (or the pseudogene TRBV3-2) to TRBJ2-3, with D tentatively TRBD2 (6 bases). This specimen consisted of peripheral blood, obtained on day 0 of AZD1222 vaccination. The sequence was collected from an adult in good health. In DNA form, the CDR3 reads TGTGCCAGCAGCCAAGACCCCGGGACTAGCACAGATACGCAGTATTTT. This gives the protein CASSQDPGTSTDTQYF.